This T cell receptor beta chain was identified in a study of beta chain features in type 1 diabetes. Study-wide results and limits: Insertion counts at VDJ junctions were lower in type 1 diabetes patients, who also showed more deletions there.

Trimming left V 1 base short and J 4 bases short, with 22 bases between. Germline CDR1 is KGHSH and CDR2 is LQKENI. This CDR3 comprises 18 residues. Turning to this clone: Its cognate antigen is unknown.

All of the isolated RNA was reverse transcribed, so expressed TCRB transcripts were sequenced. Libraries were prepared by immunoSEQ multiplex PCR; TCRdb keeps only in-frame clonotypes and omits some of them. This table has 400,000 to 450,000 clones, roughly 13% appearing once. This chain uses TRBV18 with TRBJ2-5, with D tentatively TRBD1 or TRBD2 (5 bases each). Sample: naive CD4+ T cells from blood. The receptor's source is a young man in good health. This CDR3 is CASSPRFGTGNFRETQYF. DNA of the CDR3: TGTGCCAGCTCACCACGTTTTGGGACGGGCAATTTTCGAGAGACCCAGTACTTC.